The table lists the clone carrying this TCR delta chain with a few counts. Germline CDR1 and CDR2: GEAIGNYY and EKD. With 4 bases clipped from V and 2 bases from J, the junction kept 4 bases outside the gene matches. The CDR3 is 18 amino acids. This sample stems from a study of gamma-delta T cells after stem cell transplantation. TCRdb reprocessed the RT-PCR reads through CATT. Here the sample spans about 660 delta-chain clones, around 6.7% being singletons. The TCR sequence derives from a human donor. It is not recorded whose cells these are; they may come from a transplant donor. Input material: gamma-delta T cells. This chain uses TRDV2 with TRDJ3; 13 positions match TRDD3. CDR3 sequence reads: CACEPLGDTAWDTRQMFF. The DNA for the CDR3 is TGTGCCTGTGAGCCACTGGGGGATACGGCCTGGGACACCCGACAGATGTTTTTC.